This is a list of T cell receptor beta chains from one sample in a study of cytotoxic CD8 clonotypes in ibrutinib-treated CLL. The data were produced by immunoSEQ multiplex PCR, yet TCRdb's version contains in-frame clones alone and is incomplete. The sample lists 150,000 or so clones, about 80% seen once, with 9.5% to 15% in the top ten. The sample here was PBMCs, taken after 12 months of ibrutinib treatment. These receptors originate from a human donor with chronic lymphocytic leukemia. The CDR3 runs from the conserved cysteine through the conserved F or W. A D gene is named only where the DNA matches it firmly. The size entry is marked missing in some rows and otherwise reads once, few, many or a size class.

once | TRBJ1-2 | TRBV5-6 | - | CASSTGSVGYTF | TGTGCCAGCTCCACAGGGAGCGTAGGCTACACCTTC
once | TRBJ1-2 | TRBV15 | - | CATSRDYRDTIYGYTF | TGTGCCACCAGCAGAGATTACAGGGACACTATATATGGCTACACCTTC
- | TRBJ2-7 | TRBV7-9 | TRBD2 | CASSRLPSGRDSYEQYF | TGTGCCAGCAGCCGGTTGCCCTCCGGGAGGGACTCCTACGAGCAGTACTTC
- | TRBJ2-2 | TRBV4-2 | TRBD1 | CASSPGTGGNTGELFF | TGTGCCAGCAGCCCGGGGACAGGGGGAAACACCGGGGAGCTGTTTTTT
few | TRBJ2-7 | TRBV19 | TRBD1 | CASSIRDRGYEQYF | TGTGCCAGTAGCATCCGGGACAGGGGCTACGAGCAGTACTTC
- | TRBJ2-7 | TRBV7-2 | - | CASSFLATEQYF | TGTGCCAGCAGCTTTCTAGCGACCGAGCAGTACTTC
- | TRBJ1-4 | TRBV29-1 | TRBD1 | CSVEVAGGSEKLFF | TGCAGCGTTGAAGTAGCAGGGGGCAGTGAAAAACTGTTTTTT
- | TRBJ2-3 | TRBV2 | - | CASSVSADTQYF | TGTGCCAGCAGTGTCAGTGCAGATACGCAGTATTTT
- | TRBJ2-1 | TRBV11-2 | TRBD2 | CASSRTSGPYNEQFF | TGTGCCAGCAGCCGGACTAGCGGCCCCTACAATGAGCAGTTCTTC
- | TRBJ2-7 | TRBV9 | TRBD1 | CASSAPGQGPYEQYF | TGTGCCAGCAGCGCCCCGGGACAGGGTCCCTACGAGCAGTACTTC
- | TRBJ2-7 | TRBV28 | - | CASSSGLRSYEQYF | TGTGCCAGCAGCTCGGGACTGAGATCCTACGAGCAGTACTTC
- | TRBJ1-5 | TRBV19 | TRBD1 | CASSWTGRRYSNQPQHF | TGTGCCAGTAGTTGGACAGGGAGGCGATATAGCAATCAGCCCCAGCATTTT
- | TRBJ1-4 | TRBV6-6 | - | CASSDRGLREKLFF | TGTGCCAGCAGCGACCGAGGCCTCCGTGAAAAACTGTTTTTT
few | TRBJ2-3 | TRBV4-2 | TRBD2 | CASSQEASGRDTQYF | TGTGCCAGCAGCCAAGAGGCTAGCGGGAGAGATACGCAGTATTTT
- | TRBJ2-1 | TRBV11-3 | - | CASSLDSAGTEEQFF | TGTGCCAGCAGCTTAGATTCGGCAGGGACGGAAGAGCAGTTCTTC
- | TRBJ2-5 | TRBV4-1 | - | CASSQGLLTAEETQYF | TGCGCCAGCAGCCAAGGCCTCCTGACAGCGGAAGAGACCCAGTACTTC
- | TRBJ2-1 | TRBV7-6 | - | CASSLDVHNEQFF | TGTGCCAGCAGCTTAGATGTCCACAATGAGCAGTTCTTC
- | TRBJ2-1 | TRBV5-1 | TRBD1 | CASSSGQGGSNEQFF | TGCGCCAGCAGCTCGGGACAGGGTGGGTCCAATGAGCAGTTCTTC
once | TRBJ2-7 | TRBV23-1 | TRBD2 | CASSQSALAGPFYYEQYF | TGCGCCAGCAGTCAATCGGCCCTAGCGGGCCCTTTCTACTACGAGCAGTACTTC
- | TRBJ2-2 | TRBV25-1 | - | CASSEPPDPVRAGELFF | TGTGCCAGCAGTGAACCCCCCGACCCTGTTAGGGCCGGGGAGCTGTTTTTT
many | TRBJ1-1 | TRBV7-6 | TRBD1 | CASSRQGAYDEAFF | TGTGCCAGCAGCCGACAGGGGGCGTACGATGAAGCTTTCTTT
few | TRBJ2-2 | TRBV7-9 | - | CASSPAGERWTGELFF | TGTGCCAGCAGCCCCGCGGGCGAGAGGTGGACCGGGGAGCTGTTTTTT
- | TRBJ1-2 | TRBV5-1 | - | CASSLGGIRMDYGYTF | TGCGCCAGCAGCTTGGGTGGAATTCGGATGGACTATGGCTACACCTTC
- | TRBJ2-2 | TRBV19 | - | CASSIQRDTGELFF | TGTGCCAGTAGTATTCAGAGGGACACCGGGGAGCTGTTTTTT
- | TRBJ1-1 | TRBV25-1 | - | CASKTMSTEAFF | TGTGCCAGCAAAACGATGAGCACTGAAGCTTTCTTT
- | TRBJ1-1 | TRBV29-1 | - | CSVEEFAEIEAFF | TGCAGCGTTGAAGAATTCGCGGAGATTGAAGCTTTCTTT
- | TRBJ2-5 | TRBV2 | - | CASSEAASNF | TGTGCCAGCAGTGAAGCGGCTTCGAACTTC
- | TRBJ2-5 | TRBV18 | TRBD2 | CASSPILNSGTSGKETQYF | TGTGCCAGCTCACCAATATTAAACTCCGGTACTAGCGGGAAAGAGACCCAGTACTTC
- | TRBJ2-2 | TRBV4-2 | - | CASSQRGRSNTGELFF | TGTGCCAGCAGCCAACGGGGTAGGTCGAACACCGGGGAGCTGTTTTTT
- | TRBJ1-5 | TRBV5-1 | - | CASSLAGGFQPQHF | TGCGCCAGCAGCTTGGCTGGGGGCTTTCAGCCCCAGCATTTT
few | TRBJ2-4 | TRBV27 | - | CASSLSRDSPNYF | TGTGCCAGCAGTTTGAGTAGGGACTCTCCTAATTACTTC
- | TRBJ2-2 | TRBV4-1 | TRBD1 | CASSQDLPRGLTGELFF | TGCGCCAGCAGCCAAGATTTGCCCAGGGGGCTCACCGGGGAGCTGTTTTTT
- | TRBJ2-1 | TRBV5-1 | TRBD2 | CASSPGTSGRAYNEQFF | TGCGCCAGCAGCCCAGGGACTAGCGGGAGGGCCTACAATGAGCAGTTCTTC
few | TRBJ2-2 | TRBV7-2 | - | CASSLEVGVAGELFF | TGTGCCAGCAGCTTAGAAGTGGGGGTTGCCGGGGAGCTGTTTTTT
- | TRBJ2-5 | TRBV6-5 | - | CASSYSGYWETQYF | TGTGCCAGCAGTTACTCCGGGTATTGGGAGACCCAGTACTTC
once | TRBJ2-1 | TRBV6-5 | - | CASSYRAGGRDEQFF | TGTGCCAGCAGTTACCGCGCAGGGGGGCGGGATGAGCAGTTCTTC
once | TRBJ2-7 | TRBV6-1 | TRBD1 | CGQAIYYEQYF | TGCGGACAGGCAATTTACTACGAGCAGTACTTC
once | TRBJ2-6 | TRBV7-6 | TRBD1 | CASSPRTGISGANVLTF | TGTGCCAGCAGCCCCCGGACAGGAATCTCTGGGGCCAACGTCCTGACTTTC
once | TRBJ2-7 | TRBV7-6 | TRBD2 | CASSPRGTSSYEQYF | TGTGCCAGCAGCCCCCGCGGGACTAGCTCCTACGAGCAGTACTTC
- | TRBJ1-1 | TRBV30 | TRBD1 | CAWNLDRERIETEAFF | TGTGCCTGGAACCTCGACAGGGAGAGAATTGAGACTGAAGCTTTCTTT
few | TRBJ1-3 | TRBV4-3 | - | CASSARVIFGNTIYF | TGCGCCAGCAGCGCCAGGGTTATTTTTGGAAACACCATATATTTT
- | TRBJ1-2 | TRBV30 | - | CAWSLNYGYTF | TGTGCCTGGAGTTTAAATTATGGCTACACCTTC
- | TRBJ2-7 | TRBV18 | - | CASSPSERSSYEQYF | TGTGCCAGCTCACCATCGGAGAGGAGCTCCTACGAGCAGTACTTC
few | TRBJ1-2 | TRBV19 | TRBD1 | CASSIDWTGRYGYTF | TGTGCCAGTAGTATAGATTGGACAGGGCGCTATGGCTACACCTTC
once | TRBJ2-3 | TRBV11-3 | - | CASSLSGARDTQYF | TGTGCCAGCAGCTTATCCGGGGCGAGGGATACGCAGTATTTT
- | TRBJ2-6 | TRBV5-4 | - | CASSLHVQPAGANVLTF | TGTGCCAGCAGCTTGCACGTGCAGCCGGCTGGGGCCAACGTCCTGACTTTC
- | TRBJ2-3 | TRBV15 | - | CATSRVRGTDTQYF | TGTGCCACCAGCAGGGTTAGGGGCACAGATACGCAGTATTTT